The 24 T cell receptor beta chains listed next were all sequenced from one sample in a study of cytomegalovirus exposure and HLA in healthy donors. The PCR was carried out with 60 Vbeta primers and 13 Jbeta primers. The repertoire was sequenced with immunoSEQ multiplex PCR; TCRdb's copy has only in-frame clones and lacks some. Of about 98,000 clones in the sample, 65% to 80% are singletons; the top ten hold 16%. Sequencing input: PBMCs. These receptors originate from a man between 60 and 70 years old in good health and CMV-seropositive.

J is TRBJ1-1 and V is TRBV19; 7 nucleotides align to TRBD1. This CDR3 spans 13 amino acids. The V segment lost 5 bases and the J segment 5 bases; nucleotides outside the gene matches: 5. CDR1 is LNHDA and CDR2 is SQIVND in the germline V gene (reference sequence). The CDR3 sequence is CASSESRGTEAFF. DNA of the CDR3: TGTGCCAGTAGTGAATCCAGGGGGACTGAAGCTTTCTTT.

The rearrangement uses TRBV5-6 and TRBJ1-4; no reliable D call. The V end lost 4 bases, the J end lost 5 bases, and 3 bases lay between the germline ends. Germline CDR1 is SGHDT and CDR2 is YYEEEE. This CDR3 has 11 residues. CDR3 DNA: TGTGCCAGCAGCCGGAATGAAAAACTGTTTTTT. Protein product: CASSRNEKLFF.

The chain recombines TRBV5-1 with TRBJ2-1; 7 bases agree with TRBD1. Trimming cost V 4 bases and J 8 bases; bases outside gene matches: 15. The CDR3 has 16 residues. The germline V gene has CDR1 SGHRS and CDR2 YFSETQ. CDR3 residues: CASSREPGQTFHEQFF. The CDR3 DNA sequence: TGCGCCAGCAGCCGAGAACCGGGACAGACTTTCCATGAGCAGTTCTTC.

The rearrangement joins TRBV6-6 to TRBJ2-7; no clear D. V lost 6 bases and J lost 3, with 12 bases in between. CDR1 MNHNY and CDR2 SVGAGI come from the germline V gene (reference sequence). This CDR3 region has 13 residues. The CDR3 DNA reads TGTGCCAGCAGCCCAACCGGAGTCTACGAGCAGTACTTC. It specifies CASSPTGVYEQYF.

Here the CDR3 reads CASSPPGVGEQFF. CDR3 coding DNA: TGTGCCAGCAGCCCCCCCGGGGTTGGGGAGCAGTTCTTC. The chain uses TRBV7-3 and TRBJ2-1, with D tentatively TRBD2 (5 bases). Germline loops: CDR1 SGHTA, CDR2 FQGTGA. The CDR3 spans 13 residues. V lost 5 bases, J lost 10 bases, and 15 bases lay in between.

The gene calls are TRBV30 and TRBJ1-6, with TRBD1 as a possible D gene (6 bases). The length of the CDR3 is 16 residues. Between the trimmed V and J ends, which lost 0 bases and 10 bases, there was a span of 19 bases. Per the germline V gene, CDR1 is GTSNPN and CDR2 is SVGIG (reference sequence). The CDR3 DNA reads as TGTGCCTGGAGTGTACGCGGAGGCAGGGGTGGCTCACCCCTCCACTTT. Translation: CAWSVRGGRGGSPLHF.

The chain employs TRBV5-8 and TRBJ2-7; D is perhaps TRBD1 (5 bases). Trimming cost V 10 bases and J 0 bases, with 20 bases left between them. The CDR3 is 15 residues long. Germline V CDR1 and CDR2: SGHTS, YDEGEE. CDR3 DNA sequence: TGTGCCGGAGAAAGGTGGACACGATCCTCCTACGAGCAGTACTTC. Translated, it gives CAGERWTRSSYEQYF.

This clone was counted only a few times. The chain has TRBV30 and TRBJ1-1, with D maybe TRBD1 (5 bases). V was cut by 7 bases and J by 1 base, with 13 bases left in between. CDR3 length: 13 residues. CDR1 GTSNPN and CDR2 SVGIG come from the germline V gene (reference sequence). This CDR3 reads CASPDIPNTEAFF. Here the CDR3 DNA reads TGTGCCTCTCCGGACATCCCGAACACTGAAGCTTTCTTT.

V usage is TRBV2 and J usage is TRBJ1-5; 10 positions match TRBD1. The ends lost 6 bases at V and 2 bases at J; junction bases unmatched: 16. Germline values: CDR1 SNHLY, CDR2 FYNNEI. CDR3 length: 19 residues. In nucleotides, the CDR3 is TGTGCCAGCAGCCAAGAATGGGACAGGGGCCCTTGGGGCAATCAGCCCCAGCATTTT. It yields the protein CASSQEWDRGPWGNQPQHF. Complete variable domain (other parts from reference TRBV2 and TRBJ1-5): EPEVTQTPSHQVTQMGQEVILRCVPISNHLYFYWYRQILGQKVEFLVSFYNNEISEKSEIFDDQFSVERPDGSNFTLKIRSTKLEDSAMYFCASSQEWDRGPWGNQPQHFGDGTRLSIL.

The DNA of the CDR3 is TGTGCCAGCAGCGAAACTACCGGGTCCGGAAACATTCAGTACTTC. This sequence encodes CASSETTGSGNIQYF. This rearrangement joins TRBV9 to TRBJ2-4; D uncertain. CDR1 is SGDLS and CDR2 is YYNGEE in the germline V gene. This CDR3 region has 15 residues. Deletions cut 3 bases from V and 6 bases from J, with 16 bases between.

This clone has only a few counts. The chain joins TRBV19 to TRBJ1-5; tentatively, D is TRBD1 (6 bases). The length of the CDR3 is 14 residues. The germline V and J ends were trimmed by 9 bases and 7 bases, with 19 bases remaining between them. The germline gives CDR1 LNHDA, CDR2 SQIVND (reference sequence). CDR3 loop: CASSDRVLIQPQHF. The CDR3 DNA sequence: TGTGCCAGCTCGGACAGAGTACTTATCCAGCCCCAGCATTTT.

The chain's CDR3 is CASGTSGGLTDTQYF. The CDR3, as DNA: TGTGCCAGCGGGACTAGCGGGGGCCTCACAGATACGCAGTATTTT. The J gene is TRBJ2-3, the V gene TRBV2, with 14 bases identical to TRBD2. This CDR3 is built from 15 residues. J gave up 2 bases and V 8 bases, and 3 bases lay outside the gene matches. CDR1 SNHLY and CDR2 FYNNEI come from the germline V gene. Based on the CDR3 plus reference TRBV2 and TRBJ2-3, the full variable domain is EPEVTQTPSHQVTQMGQEVILRCVPISNHLYFYWYRQILGQKVEFLVSFYNNEISEKSEIFDDQFSVERPDGSNFTLKIRSTKLEDSAMYFCASGTSGGLTDTQYFGPGTRLTVL.

V is TRBV18 and J is TRBJ1-4, with D unclear. The CDR3 has 16 residues. Trimming took off 3 bases at V and 0 bases at J, with 11 bases between the two ends. Germline V gives CDR1 KGHSH, CDR2 LQKENI. The CDR3 sequence is CASSPEATATNEKLFF. The DNA of the CDR3 is TGTGCCAGCTCACCCGAGGCAACGGCAACTAATGAAAAACTGTTTTTT.

The chain is built from TRBV5-5 and TRBJ1-1; D is perhaps TRBD1 (5 bases). CDR1 is SGHKS and CDR2 is YYEKEE in the germline V gene (reference sequence). Trimming shortened V by 2 bases and J by 1 base, and 15 bases separated the two germline ends. The CDR3 runs to 16 residues. The CDR3 loop is CASSFLYPGGNTEAFF. CDR3 DNA: TGTGCCAGCAGCTTCCTCTACCCGGGGGGGAACACTGAAGCTTTCTTT.

V is TRBV4-1 and J is TRBJ2-5; D is ambiguous. The DNA end lines up better with TRBJ2-7; the J call may be wrong. Germline values: CDR1 MGHRA, CDR2 YSYEKL. The CDR3 loop spans 14 amino acids. CDR3 DNA sequence: TGCGCCAGCAGCCAAGTCCAGGCCTCCTACGAGCAGTACTTC. Its protein product is CASSQVQASYEQYF.

J is TRBJ2-7 and V is TRBV12-5; 7 nucleotides match TRBD1. The CDR3 sequence is 16 residues long. CDR1 is LGHNT, CDR2 FRNRAP, per germline. J gave up 2 bases and V 2 bases, and 9 bases lay outside the gene matches. Written as DNA, the CDR3 is TGTGCTAGTGGTTTGACAACACAGGGGACCACCTACGAGCAGTACTTC. As protein: CASGLTTQGTTYEQYF.

This sequence joins TRBV9 and TRBJ2-6, with no clear D. From germline, CDR1 is SGDLS and CDR2 YYNGEE. This CDR3 is 14 amino acids long. V lost 4 bases to trimming and J lost 0 bases, with 5 bases between them. The CDR3 spells CASSPHSGANVLTF. DNA for the CDR3: TGTGCCAGCAGCCCCCACTCTGGGGCCAACGTCCTGACTTTC.

The chain carries TRBV9 and TRBJ1-5; the D is unclear. Germline V gives CDR1 SGDLS, CDR2 YYNGEE. V was clipped by 4 bases and J by 2 bases, with 13 bases between them. This CDR3 spans 15 amino acids. CDR3 protein: CASSRFVSGNQPQHF. For the CDR3, the DNA is TGTGCCAGCAGCCGTTTTGTTTCGGGCAATCAGCCCCAGCATTTT.

This clone was seen more than once but under ten times. DNA of the CDR3: TGCGCCAGCAGCCAAGCACAGTCATCCTACGAGCAGTACTTC. This translates into CASSQAQSSYEQYF. The J gene is TRBJ2-7, the V gene TRBV4-3, with no clear D. Trimming removed 1 base at V and 1 base at J, with 8 bases between. This CDR3 spans 14 amino acids. The V gene's germline CDR1 is LGHNA and CDR2 YSLEER.

This chain joins TRBV4-1 and TRBJ1-4, with D perhaps TRBD1 (6 bases). Trimming took off 5 bases at V and 10 bases at J, with 14 bases between the two ends. Germline-derived CDR1 and CDR2 are MGHRA and YSYEKL. The CDR3 has 13 residues. The CDR3 bases are TGCGCCAGCAGCACAGGGAGTAGAGGAAAACTGTTTTTT. Residues: CASSTGSRGKLFF.

The gene calls are TRBV5-1 and TRBJ1-3; D possibly corresponds to TRBD1 (5 bases). The CDR3 has 17 amino acids. CDR1 SGHRS and CDR2 YFSETQ come from the germline V gene. The germline V and J ends were trimmed by 0 bases and 0 bases, with 13 bases remaining between them. CDR3 loop: CASSLALGAYSGNTIYF. The DNA for the CDR3 is TGCGCCAGCAGCTTGGCCTTAGGGGCTTACTCTGGAAACACCATATATTTT.

This sequence joins TRBV28 and TRBJ1-2, with D perhaps matching TRBD1 (5 bases). CDR3 length: 13 residues. Per the germline V gene, CDR1 is MDHEN and CDR2 is SYDVKM. V shed 5 bases and J shed 4 bases, with 11 bases lying between them. CDR3 DNA: TGTGCCAGCAGTCTGCGACAGATCTATGGCTACACCTTC. Translated, it gives CASSLRQIYGYTF.

The J gene is TRBJ2-5, the V gene TRBV4-1; tentatively, D is TRBD2 (6 bases). CDR3 length: 15 amino acids. Trimming shortened V by 2 bases and J by 7 bases, and 17 bases separated the two germline ends. The germline gives CDR1 MGHRA, CDR2 YSYEKL. In DNA, the CDR3 is TGCGCCAGCAGCCAAAGCCGCCCAGGGCGGGGGACCCAGTACTTC. This sequence encodes CASSQSRPGRGTQYF.

This chain joins TRBV5-5 and TRBJ1-1; tentative D call: TRBD1 (5 bases). V lost 0 bases and J lost 0, with 15 bases in between. In germline, CDR1 is SGHKS, CDR2 YYEKEE (reference sequence). This CDR3 has 17 amino acids. The CDR3 is CASSLGRGPPMNTEAFF. Here the CDR3 DNA reads TGTGCCAGCAGCTTGGGGAGGGGTCCTCCCATGAACACTGAAGCTTTCTTT.